This T cell receptor beta chain emerged from a study of molecular identifiers for immune sequencing clone quantification. Broader study findings: Clones above 20 RNA copies contained over 98% of effector molecules and under 1% of naive molecules. Spiked Jurkat TCR RNA equivalent to one cell was reportedly detectable in around 980,000 naive cells.

MiXCR was run by TCRdb on the PCR reads, yielding one entry per CDR3 protein. The table has about 640,000 distinct CDR3 sequences, just under 20% seen once. The CDR3 has 15 residues. The V gene's germline CDR1 is ENHRY and CDR2 SYGVKD. Trimming shortened V by 10 bases and J by 0 bases, and 15 bases separated the two germline ends. Many counts were recorded for this clonotype. Its antigen is currently unknown. Each library that profiled naive CD8 cells came from approximately 20,000 to 1,000,000 sorted cells with 10%, 30% or 50% RNA. Specimen: naive CD8+ T cells from blood, with Jurkat cell RNA spiked in. Documented subset: FACS-sorted CD8+CD4-CCR7+CD45RA+ naive T cells. The genes are TRBV10-3 and TRBJ2-2, with D perhaps being TRBD1 or TRBD2 (5 bases each). The sequence was obtained from a human donor in good health. Some libraries in this study had Jurkat cell RNA spiked in. The CDR3 nucleotides read TGTGCCAGCAACGCCGGGACGGCGAACACCGGGGAGCTGTTTTTT. It encodes CASNAGTANTGELFF.